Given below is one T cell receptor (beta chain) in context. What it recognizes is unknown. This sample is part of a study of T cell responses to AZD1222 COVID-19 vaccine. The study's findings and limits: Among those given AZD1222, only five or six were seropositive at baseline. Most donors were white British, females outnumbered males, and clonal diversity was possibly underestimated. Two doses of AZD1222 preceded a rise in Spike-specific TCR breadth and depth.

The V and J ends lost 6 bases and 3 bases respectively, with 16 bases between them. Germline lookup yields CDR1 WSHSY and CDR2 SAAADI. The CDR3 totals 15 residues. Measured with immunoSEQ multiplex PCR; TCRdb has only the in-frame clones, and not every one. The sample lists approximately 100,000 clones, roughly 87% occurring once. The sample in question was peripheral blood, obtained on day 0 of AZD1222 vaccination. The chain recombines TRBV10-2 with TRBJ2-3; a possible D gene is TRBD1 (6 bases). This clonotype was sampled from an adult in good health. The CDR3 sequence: CASRHGGAATDTQYF. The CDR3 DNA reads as TGCGCCAGCAGGCATGGGGGCGCGGCAACAGATACGCAGTATTTT.